The 29 T cell receptor beta chains listed next were all sequenced from one sample in a study of cytomegalovirus exposure and HLA in healthy donors. The PCR employed 60 Vbeta primers together with 13 Jbeta primers. Assay used: immunoSEQ multiplex PCR; TCRdb lists only in-frame clones, some missing. The sample consists of around 200,000 clones, roughly 79% of them appearing once. The sequencing sample was made of PBMCs. All receptors come from a woman aged 25 to 39 in good health and CMV-seropositive.

The V call is TRBV13, the J call TRBJ2-7; D not certain. Germline V gives CDR1 PRHDT, CDR2 FYEKMQ (reference sequence). Trimming took 1 base from V and 6 from J, leaving 10 bases between them. There are 13 residues in the CDR3. The CDR3 DNA reads TGTGCCAGCAGCTTAGAACCCCCGGGCGAGCAGTACTTC. Its protein is CASSLEPPGEQYF.

V and J are TRBV15 and TRBJ1-1, with D perhaps matching TRBD1 (6 bases). Germline V gene data show CDR1 as LNHNV and CDR2 as YYDKDF (reference sequence). Trimming removed 0 bases from V and 1 base from J, with 21 bases in between. This CDR3 spans 19 amino acids. The CDR3 spells CATSRDRGSGVGRNTEAFF. CDR3 in DNA: TGTGCCACCAGCAGAGATAGGGGGTCTGGGGTGGGAAGGAACACTGAAGCTTTCTTT.

The rearrangement joins TRBV6-1 to TRBJ1-2; TRBD1 matches 7 bases. The CDR3 sequence is 14 residues long. J lost 5 bases, V lost 5 bases, and 8 bases had no gene match. Germline V gives CDR1 MNHNS, CDR2 SASEGT. The CDR3, as DNA: TGTGCCAGCAGTTTTCGGACAGGAACATATGGCTACACCTTC. Translated: CASSFRTGTYGYTF.

The J gene is TRBJ1-5, the V gene TRBV7-9, with a weak D call TRBD1 (6 bases). This CDR3 has 12 amino acids. Looked up from germline, CDR1 is SEHNR and CDR2 is FQNEAQ (reference sequence). The V and J ends lost 3 bases and 8 bases respectively, with 8 bases between them. CDR3 loop: CASSFEGEPQHF. In DNA form, the CDR3 reads TGTGCCAGCAGCTTCGAGGGGGAGCCCCAGCATTTT.

The V call is TRBV2, the J call TRBJ2-1, with a weak D call TRBD2 (6 bases). The CDR3 has 17 residues. Germline values: CDR1 SNHLY, CDR2 FYNNEI. Trimming shortened V by 6 bases and J by 2 bases, and 20 bases separated the two germline ends. The CDR3 sequence is CASSGGPPGNPYNEQFF. As DNA, the CDR3 is TGTGCCAGCAGCGGAGGGCCGCCAGGAAACCCCTACAATGAGCAGTTCTTC. The full variable domain, completed using reference TRBV2 and TRBJ2-1, is EPEVTQTPSHQVTQMGQEVILRCVPISNHLYFYWYRQILGQKVEFLVSFYNNEISEKSEIFDDQFSVERPDGSNFTLKIRSTKLEDSAMYFCASSGGPPGNPYNEQFFGPGTRLTVL.

The chain employs TRBV9 and TRBJ1-1, with D maybe TRBD1 (6 bases). The CDR3 is 14 amino acids. Germline V CDR1 and CDR2: SGDLS, YYNGEE. The V and J ends lost 4 bases and 4 bases respectively, with 14 bases between them. The CDR3 bases are TGTGCCAGCAGCCTCGGAGGGGGGGTCACTGAAGCTTTCTTT. Protein product: CASSLGGGVTEAFF. Variable domain in full (rest from reference TRBV9 and TRBJ1-1): DSGVTQTPKHLITATGQRVTLRCSPRSGDLSVYWYQQSLDQGLQFLIQYYNGEERAKGNILERFSAQQFPDLHSELNLSSLELGDSALYFCASSLGGGVTEAFFGQGTRLTVV.

To note about this clone: Other DNA sequences within the sample encode an identical CDR3. The genes are TRBV6-5 and TRBJ1-5, with D possibly TRBD1 on 5 matching bases. This CDR3 spans 14 amino acids. The V end lost 2 bases, the J end lost 4 bases, and 9 bases lay between the germline ends. In germline, CDR1 is MNHEY, CDR2 SVGAGI. CDR3 residues: CASSYRGSNQPQHF. In DNA form, the CDR3 reads TGTGCCAGCAGTTACAGGGGTTCAAATCAGCCCCAGCATTTT.

CDR3 sequence: CASSLGPNNEQFF. In DNA, the CDR3 is TGTGCCAGCAGCTTAGGGCCCAACAATGAGCAGTTCTTC. The chain links TRBV7-9 to TRBJ2-1; D is undetermined. Germline CDR1 is SEHNR and CDR2 is FQNEAQ (reference sequence). This CDR3 is built from 13 residues. The V end lost 1 base, the J end lost 5 bases, and 6 bases lay between the germline ends.

The chain links TRBV29-1 to TRBJ2-2; a weak D match, TRBD1 (5 bases). The V end was cut by 3 bases, the J end by 1 base, with 6 bases between. CDR1 and CDR2 from the germline V gene are SQVTM and ANQGSEA. The CDR3 covers 13 residues. DNA for the CDR3: TGCAGCGTTGATCAGGGGAACACCGGGGAGCTGTTTTTT. Amino acids: CSVDQGNTGELFF.

The chain is built from TRBV2 and TRBJ1-6; tentatively, D is TRBD1 (6 bases). The germline V gene has CDR1 SNHLY and CDR2 FYNNEI. Trimming took off 4 bases at V and 7 bases at J, with 14 bases between the two ends. The CDR3 loop spans 15 amino acids. CDR3 sequence (DNA): TGTGCCAGCAGTGTCGGTGGGACAAGAAATTCACCCCTCCACTTT. Amino acid sequence: CASSVGGTRNSPLHF.

On this clone itself: Since the CDR3 does not end with the conserved phenylalanine or tryptophan, this likely comes from a read error. This CDR3 reads CASSQDIRTEAFL. For the CDR3, the DNA is TGTGCCAGCAGCCAAGATATACGGACTGAAGCTTTCCTT. The chain joins TRBV14 to TRBJ1-1, with unresolved D. The CDR3 is 13 amino acids. Trimming pared 0 bases from V and 5 bases from J, leaving 7 bases between. Germline V gene lookup returns CDR1 SGHDN and CDR2 FVKESK.

Comment on this clone: The same CDR3 also results from other DNA sequences found in this sample. The chain links TRBV7-7 to TRBJ2-5; D is undetermined. V dropped 1 base and J dropped 2 bases, with 5 bases sitting between them. Germline lookup yields CDR1 SSHAT and CDR2 FNYEAQ (reference sequence). The CDR3 runs 13 residues. The CDR3 DNA is TGTGCCAGCAGCTTAGGGCGGCAAGAGACCCAGTACTTC. This translates into CASSLGRQETQYF.

The CDR3 here is CASSQGVTSGAFF. The CDR3, as DNA: TGCGCCAGCAGCCAAGGTGTAACCAGTGGAGCTTTCTTT. This chain connects TRBV4-1 to TRBJ1-1; D ambiguous. V lost 1 base and J 10 bases, leaving 13 bases between the germline ends. Germline V gene data show CDR1 as MGHRA and CDR2 as YSYEKL. The CDR3 loop spans 13 amino acids.

V usage is TRBV29-1 and J usage is TRBJ1-1; tentative D call: TRBD1 (5 bases). With 6 bases removed from V and 1 base from J, the gap between germline ends came to 12 bases. This CDR3 contains 13 residues. Germline-derived CDR1 and CDR2 are SQVTM and ANQGSEA. The CDR3 DNA follows: TGCAGCGTAAAGGGGCCAGGGAACACTGAAGCTTTCTTT. Encoded protein: CSVKGPGNTEAFF.

The CDR3 DNA follows: TGTGCCTGGACCACACCGACAGTTTCACCTGGCTACACCTTC. Protein product: CAWTTPTVSPGYTF. V usage is TRBV30 and J usage is TRBJ1-2; the D gene is possibly TRBD1 (5 bases). V lost 4 bases and J lost 7, with 19 bases in between. CDR3 length: 14 residues. Germline V gene sequence: CDR1 GTSNPN, CDR2 SVGIG (reference sequence).

The rearrangement links TRBV4-3 to TRBJ1-1; D call uncertain. Germline CDR1 is LGHNA and CDR2 is YSLEER. The CDR3 is 14 amino acids. V lost 0 bases and J lost 6, with 11 bases in between. CDR3 DNA: TGCGCCAGCAGCCAAGATACGGAGGTCGCTGAAGCTTTCTTT. This codes for CASSQDTEVAEAFF.

This clone appeared once. The chain employs TRBV28 and TRBJ1-4; D gene uncertain. The CDR3 covers 12 residues. Germline V lookup: CDR1 MDHEN, CDR2 SYDVKM. Trimming removed 6 bases from V and 4 bases from J, with 6 bases in between. DNA for the CDR3: TGTGCCAGCAGGAGCGGTAATGAAAAACTGTTTTTT. It is translated as CASRSGNEKLFF.

The V gene is TRBV7-2, the J gene TRBJ1-3; 10 nucleotides align to TRBD1. The CDR3 consists of 12 residues. The ends lost 9 bases at V and 7 bases at J; junction bases unmatched: 3. CDR1 and CDR2 (germline): SGHTA, FQGNSA. In DNA form, the CDR3 reads TGTGCCAGTGGGACAGGGGTGAACACCATATATTTT. This gives the protein CASGTGVNTIYF.

The chain joins TRBV2 to TRBJ1-1, with TRBD1 matching over 7 bases. CDR3 size: 14 residues. Germline V gives CDR1 SNHLY, CDR2 FYNNEI. V was clipped by 7 bases and J by 2 bases; unmatched bases: 7. CDR3 in DNA: TGTGCCAGCAACGCAAGGGGGCTCAACACTGAAGCTTTCTTT. As protein: CASNARGLNTEAFF. The entire variable domain, with the rest obtained from reference TRBV2 and TRBJ1-1, is as follows: EPEVTQTPSHQVTQMGQEVILRCVPISNHLYFYWYRQILGQKVEFLVSFYNNEISEKSEIFDDQFSVERPDGSNFTLKIRSTKLEDSAMYFCASNARGLNTEAFFGQGTRLTVV.

The chain couples TRBV9 to TRBJ2-7, with TRBD1 matching over 8 bases. This CDR3 region has 16 residues. The germline V gene encodes CDR1 SGDLS and CDR2 YYNGEE. Trimming cost V 0 bases and J 3 bases; bases outside gene matches: 8. The DNA of the CDR3 is TGTGCCAGCAGCGTAGAGTCGGGACAGGATTTCTACGAGCAGTACTTC. The encoded protein is CASSVESGQDFYEQYF.

The genes are TRBV19 and TRBJ1-1; no firm D call. The ends were cut back, 3 bases at V and 1 base at J, with 12 bases in the middle. Germline V lookup: CDR1 LNHDA, CDR2 SQIVND (reference sequence). The CDR3 consists of 15 residues. CDR3 in DNA: TGTGCCAGTAGTATCAGAGGGCGGACGAACACTGAAGCTTTCTTT. Amino acids: CASSIRGRTNTEAFF.

This chain uses TRBV27 with TRBJ1-1; D is ambiguous. CDR3 length: 13 residues. Trimming shortened V by 5 bases and J by 5 bases, and 12 bases separated the two germline ends. From germline, CDR1 is MNHEY and CDR2 SMNVEV (reference sequence). The CDR3 protein is CASSIRIGTEAFF. The CDR3 nucleotides read TGTGCCAGCAGTATCAGGATTGGGACTGAAGCTTTCTTT.

The J gene is TRBJ1-2, the V gene TRBV19; TRBD1 matches at 8 bases. V lost 4 bases, J lost 4 bases, and 8 bases stayed unmatched. This CDR3 is built from 15 residues. The germline V gene has CDR1 LNHDA and CDR2 SQIVND (reference sequence). CDR3 region: CASSTLGTGLYGYTF. The CDR3 DNA reads TGTGCCAGTAGTACTCTCGGGACAGGTCTCTATGGCTACACCTTC.

This chain links TRBV27 with TRBJ2-1; D possibly corresponds to TRBD2 (5 bases). CDR3 length: 19 amino acids. Germline V lookup: CDR1 MNHEY, CDR2 SMNVEV (reference sequence). Trimming left V 3 bases short and J 5 bases short, with 26 bases between. CDR3 nucleotides: TGTGCCAGCAGTTTCCAAGTGCCACGGACTGCCGGAACGAACAATGAGCAGTTCTTC. Translated: CASSFQVPRTAGTNNEQFF.

The rearrangement links TRBV30 to TRBJ1-2, with TRBD1 matching 7 bases. The length of the CDR3 is 14 residues. The germline CDR1 and CDR2 sequences are GTSNPN and SVGIG (reference sequence). The trim removed 0 bases at V and 6 bases at J, leaving 7 bases unmatched. The CDR3 coding sequence is TGTGCCTGGAGTGTTGGACAGGCCCTAGATGGCTACACCTTC. Translating gives CAWSVGQALDGYTF.

The chain employs TRBV12-5 and TRBJ2-2; a weak D match, TRBD1 (5 bases). The V gene's germline CDR1 is LGHNT and CDR2 FRNRAP. The CDR3 covers 16 residues. Trimming removed 0 bases at V and 2 bases at J, with 10 bases between. This CDR3 is CASGLVLDRNTGELFF. DNA for the CDR3: TGTGCTAGTGGTTTGGTCCTCGACAGAAACACCGGGGAGCTGTTTTTT.

This clone was recorded once. The chain employs TRBV5-1 and TRBJ2-7; 7 nucleotides agree with TRBD1. The CDR3 sequence is 15 residues long. Germline CDR1 SGHRS, CDR2 YFSETQ. Trimming took 3 bases from V and 0 from J; bases not matched to a gene: 6. This CDR3 reads CASSSQGVSSYEQYF. The CDR3, as DNA: TGCGCCAGCAGCTCGCAGGGGGTAAGCTCCTACGAGCAGTACTTC.

The table lists this clone with a few counts. The gene calls are TRBV5-1 and TRBJ2-7, with 7 bases fitting TRBD1. From germline, CDR1 is SGHRS and CDR2 YFSETQ. The J segment lost 7 bases and the V segment lost 3 bases, leaving 7 bases of the junction unmatched. CDR3 length: 13 residues. The CDR3 sequence is CASSSQGVGEQYF. The CDR3, as DNA: TGCGCCAGCAGCTCGCAGGGGGTGGGGGAGCAGTACTTC.

This chain links TRBV11-2 with TRBJ2-1, with TRBD2 matching 10 bases. Germline values: CDR1 SGHAT, CDR2 FQNNGV. This CDR3 spans 16 amino acids. Trimming cost V 1 base and J 7 bases; bases outside gene matches: 7. The CDR3 region has the DNA TGTGCCAGCAGCTTAGGAAGCGGGAGGGGCCGGAATGAGCAGTTCTTC. Residues: CASSLGSGRGRNEQFF.